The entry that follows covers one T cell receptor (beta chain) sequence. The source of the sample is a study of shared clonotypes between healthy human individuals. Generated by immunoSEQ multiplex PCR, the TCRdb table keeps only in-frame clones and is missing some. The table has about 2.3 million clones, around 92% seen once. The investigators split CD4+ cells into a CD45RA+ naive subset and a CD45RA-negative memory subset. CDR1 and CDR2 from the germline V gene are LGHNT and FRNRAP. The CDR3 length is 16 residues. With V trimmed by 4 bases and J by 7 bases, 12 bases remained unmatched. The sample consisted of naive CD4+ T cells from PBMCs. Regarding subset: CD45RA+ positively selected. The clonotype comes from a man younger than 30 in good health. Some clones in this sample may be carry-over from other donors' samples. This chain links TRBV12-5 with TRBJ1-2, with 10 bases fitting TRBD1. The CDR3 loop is CASGYRTGTGEGGYTF. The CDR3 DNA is TGTGCTAGTGGTTACCGAACCGGGACAGGGGAAGGTGGCTACACCTTC.